These 12 T cell receptor beta chains share one sample of origin, sequenced in a study of response to subunit inactivated influenza vaccine. TCRdb re-derived calls from the RT-PCR reads in MiXCR, one entry per CDR3 protein. The profile shows roughly 570,000 distinct CDR3 sequences, over 10% of them singletons. Here the sequenced sample was PBMCs from blood, taken 45 days after vaccination. All receptors derive from a man over 45 who received an inactivated influenza vaccine.

The J gene is TRBJ2-1, the V gene TRBV5-1; no reliable D call. The V end was cut by 0 bases, the J end by 5 bases, with 12 bases between. The CDR3 totals 15 residues. Germline V CDR1 and CDR2: SGHRS, YFSETQ. The DNA for the CDR3 is TGCGCCAGCAGCTTGGGTCCATTGATAGACAATGAGCAGTTCTTC. It yields the protein CASSLGPLIDNEQFF.

This chain joins TRBV20-1 and TRBJ1-6, with D possibly being TRBD1 (5 bases). Germline values: CDR1 DFQATT, CDR2 SNEGSKA (reference sequence). This CDR3 comprises 13 residues. The V and J ends lost 0 bases and 7 bases respectively, with 7 bases between them. The CDR3 here is CSAREGENSPLHF. CDR3 bases: TGCAGTGCTAGAGAAGGGGAGAATTCACCCCTCCACTTT.

This clonotype was recorded at least ten times. The chain employs TRBV12-3 or TRBV12-4 and TRBJ2-5; weak D call: TRBD1 (6 bases). Trimming pared 7 bases from V and 9 bases from J, leaving 15 bases between. The CDR3 sequence is 12 residues long. The CDR3 reads CASNRGGFAQYF. CDR3 DNA: TGTGCCAGCAATCGAGGGGGTTTCGCCCAGTACTTC.

Here the CDR3 reads CATRAGNSGELFF. In DNA form, the CDR3 reads TGTGCCACGAGGGCGGGGAATTCCGGGGAGCTGTTTTTT. This chain links TRBV27 with TRBJ2-2, with D maybe TRBD2 (6 bases). The CDR3 has 13 amino acids. Trimming cost V 10 bases and J 6 bases, with 15 bases left between them. The germline V gene has CDR1 MNHEY and CDR2 SMNVEV (reference sequence).

The V call is TRBV16, the J call TRBJ2-7, with a weak D call TRBD2 (7 bases). The CDR3 sequence is 15 residues long. The V end was cut by 4 bases, the J end by 7 bases, with 20 bases between. The V gene's germline CDR1 is KGHSY and CDR2 FQNENV. CDR3 region: CASSLPGRGAYEQYF. CDR3 bases: TGTGCCAGCAGCCTCCCCGGCCGGGGGGCTTATGAGCAGTACTTC.

The rearrangement links TRBV7-3 to TRBJ2-4; 10 nucleotides agree with TRBD1. The CDR3 has 14 residues. CDR1 is SGHTA, CDR2 FQGTGA, per germline. J gave up 5 bases and V 2 bases, and 0 bases lay outside the gene matches. The CDR3 coding sequence is TGTGCCAGCAGCTTAGGACAGGGGGAAAACATTCAGTACTTC. It yields the protein CASSLGQGENIQYF.

This clonotype was seen more than once but under ten times. The chain has TRBV6-5 and TRBJ2-2, with TRBD2 as a possible D gene (6 bases). The CDR3 loop spans 14 amino acids. Trimming took 2 bases from V and 6 from J, leaving 10 bases between them. Germline assignment: CDR1 MNHEY and CDR2 SVGAGI. The CDR3 DNA reads as TGTGCCAGCAGTTACGCACTAGCAGCCGGGGAGCTGTTTTTT. Amino acids: CASSYALAAGELFF.

This clonotype was seen more than once but under ten times. The genes are TRBV12-3 or TRBV12-4 and TRBJ2-2; possible D gene TRBD2, 9 bases. This CDR3 contains 14 residues. V dropped 7 bases and J dropped 7 bases, with 16 bases sitting between them. The CDR3, as DNA: TGTGCCAGCAATCCTAGCGGGACAGGCGGGGAGCTGTTTTTT. It is translated as CASNPSGTGGELFF.

This clonotype was found a few times. V is TRBV9 and J is TRBJ2-3, with no clear D. V was trimmed by 2 bases and J by 0 bases, leaving 13 bases between them. CDR1 and CDR2 from the germline V gene are SGDLS and YYNGEE. The CDR3 spans 16 residues. CDR3 nucleotides: TGTGCCAGCAGCGTCCCCGTTTGGGGAAGCACAGATACGCAGTATTTT. Translation gives CASSVPVWGSTDTQYF.

The CDR3 DNA is TGTGCCAGCAGTTTAGGAACGGGACTAGCGACCGGGGAGCTGTTTTTT. Translating it yields CASSLGTGLATGELFF. The chain links TRBV12-3 or TRBV12-4 to TRBJ2-2, with 10 bases lining up with TRBD2. The CDR3 consists of 16 residues. V lost 1 base and J lost 5; bases outside the gene matches: 4.

The table lists this clonotype with many counts. The chain uses TRBV7-8 and TRBJ2-1, with D perhaps matching TRBD2 (5 bases). From germline, CDR1 is SGHVS and CDR2 FQNEAQ. CDR3 length: 15 amino acids. The V and J ends lost 5 bases and 12 bases respectively, with 23 bases between them. CDR3 nucleotides: TGTGCCAGCAGCCTAGACCCCGACAAGCGAGGAGGGCAGTTCTTC. Its translation is CASSLDPDKRGGQFF. The full variable domain, its missing parts supplied by reference TRBV7-8 and TRBJ2-1, is GAGVSQSPRYKVAKRGQDVALRCDPISGHVSLFWYQQALGQGPEFLTYFQNEAQLDKSGLPSDRFFAERPEGSVSTLKIQRTQQEDSAVYLCASSLDPDKRGGQFFGPGTRLTVL.

The gene calls are TRBV6-2 or TRBV6-3 and TRBJ1-5, with D possibly TRBD1 on 5 matching bases. V was cut by 6 bases and J by 2 bases, with 14 bases left in between. Looked up from germline, CDR1 is MNHEY and CDR2 is SVGEGT. The CDR3 runs to 15 residues. The DNA of the CDR3 is TGTGCCAGCAGCCCACAAGGGGAGGGCAATCAGCCCCAGCATTTT. Translation: CASSPQGEGNQPQHF.